Below, 4 T cell receptor beta chains from the same sample are listed, as sequenced in a study of graft-versus-host responses after intestinal transplantation (dated by TCRdb to about 2021). Antigen specificity for these receptors is unknown. Library preparation was by the immunoSEQ multiplex PCR assay. Not all clones reach the TCRdb copy of this immuneACCESS table, which keeps in-frame sequences only. Checked studies attribute under half of the gap to unresolved V genes and leave the rest unexplained. In all, the sample holds tens of thousands of clones, and around nine tenths of those were seen once. The ten largest clones represent about 6.3% of the sample. In light of the paper, this sample's time point label describes: cells obtained before transplantation from donor or recipient. Here the sequenced sample was unstimulated CD8+ T cells sorted from spleen or lymph node cells, taken before intestinal transplant. The receptors stem from a human donor who received an intestinal transplant.

The CDR3 DNA is TGCAGCGCTCAGGGTACCTTCTACGAGCAGTACTTC. Translation gives CSAQGTFYEQYF. The chain links TRBV29-1 to TRBJ2-7; D is perhaps TRBD1 (5 bases). V lost 7 bases and J 3 bases, leaving 13 bases between the germline ends. This CDR3 region has 12 residues. CDR1 and CDR2 (germline): SQVTM, ANQGSEA.

The sample holds one count of this clone. The rearrangement uses TRBV13 and TRBJ2-7; D call uncertain. The CDR3 length is 11 residues. With 5 bases removed from V and 4 bases from J, the gap between germline ends came to 6 bases. CDR1 and CDR2 from the germline V gene are PRHDT and FYEKMQ (reference sequence). The DNA for the CDR3 is TGTGCCAGCAGCCGATATTACGAGCAGTACTTC. Protein: CASSRYYEQYF.

The chain employs TRBV19 and TRBJ2-4; the D call may be TRBD1 or TRBD2 (5 bases each). Germline loops: CDR1 LNHDA, CDR2 SQIVND (reference sequence). Deletions cut 4 bases from V and 0 bases from J, with 10 bases between. The CDR3 totals 15 residues. DNA of the CDR3: TGTGCCAGTAGTAAGACGGGGCTAGCCAAAAACATTCAGTACTTC. Protein: CASSKTGLAKNIQYF.

J is TRBJ2-1 and V is TRBV5-5; 11 bases fit TRBD2. The CDR3 contains 17 residues. Unmatched junction bases numbered 15, after V lost 5 bases and J lost 8 bases. Germline CDR1 and CDR2: SGHKS and YYEKEE (reference sequence). Written as DNA, the CDR3 is TGTGCCAGCAGGGAGGCGGGACTAGCGGACCGAAGCTATGAGCAGTTCTTC. This translates into CASREAGLADRSYEQFF.